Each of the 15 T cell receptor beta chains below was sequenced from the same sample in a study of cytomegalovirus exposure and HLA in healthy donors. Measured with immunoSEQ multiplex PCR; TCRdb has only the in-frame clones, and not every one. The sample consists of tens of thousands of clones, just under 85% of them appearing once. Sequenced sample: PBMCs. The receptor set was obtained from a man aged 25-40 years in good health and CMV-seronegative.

In DNA form, the CDR3 reads TGTGCCAGCAGCCTGGGGACTTCCGACACTGAAGCTTTCTTT. Translated, it gives CASSLGTSDTEAFF. This chain connects TRBV7-9 to TRBJ1-1; D is possibly TRBD1 (5 bases). Germline loops: CDR1 SEHNR, CDR2 FQNEAQ (reference sequence). The V end was cut by 5 bases, the J end by 3 bases, with 13 bases between. The CDR3 is 14 residues long.

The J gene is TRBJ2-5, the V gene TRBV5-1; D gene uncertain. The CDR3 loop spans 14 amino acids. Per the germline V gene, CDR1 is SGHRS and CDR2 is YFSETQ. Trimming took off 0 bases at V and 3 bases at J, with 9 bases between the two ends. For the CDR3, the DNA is TGCGCCAGCAGCTTGGTTCCGGAGAAAGAGACCCAGTACTTC. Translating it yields CASSLVPEKETQYF.

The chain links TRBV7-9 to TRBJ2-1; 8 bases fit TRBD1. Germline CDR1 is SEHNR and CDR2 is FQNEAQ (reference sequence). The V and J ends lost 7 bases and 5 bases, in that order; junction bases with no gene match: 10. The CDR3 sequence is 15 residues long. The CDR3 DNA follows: TGTGCCAGCACCCCTATGTACAGGGGGGACAATGAGCAGTTCTTC. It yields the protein CASTPMYRGDNEQFF.

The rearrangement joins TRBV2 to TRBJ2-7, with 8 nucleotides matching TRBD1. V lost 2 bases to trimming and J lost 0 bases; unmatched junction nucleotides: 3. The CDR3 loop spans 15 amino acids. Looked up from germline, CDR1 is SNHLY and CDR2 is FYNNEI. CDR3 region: CASSESGGVSYEQYV. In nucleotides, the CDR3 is TGTGCCAGCAGTGAATCAGGGGGCGTCTCCTACGAGCAGTACGTC.

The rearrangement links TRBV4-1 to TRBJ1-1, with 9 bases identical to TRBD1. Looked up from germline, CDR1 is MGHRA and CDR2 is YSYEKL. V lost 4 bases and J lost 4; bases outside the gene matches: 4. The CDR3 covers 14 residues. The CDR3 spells CASSRGQGSTEAFF. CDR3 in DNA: TGCGCCAGCAGCCGAGGACAGGGGTCCACTGAAGCTTTCTTT.

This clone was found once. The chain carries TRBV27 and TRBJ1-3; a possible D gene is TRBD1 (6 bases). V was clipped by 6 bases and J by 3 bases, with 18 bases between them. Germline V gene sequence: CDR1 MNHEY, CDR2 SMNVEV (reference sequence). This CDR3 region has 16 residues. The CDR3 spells CASSPRRGQLGNTIYF. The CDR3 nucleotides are TGTGCCAGCAGCCCTCGGCGGGGGCAGCTTGGAAACACCATATATTTT.

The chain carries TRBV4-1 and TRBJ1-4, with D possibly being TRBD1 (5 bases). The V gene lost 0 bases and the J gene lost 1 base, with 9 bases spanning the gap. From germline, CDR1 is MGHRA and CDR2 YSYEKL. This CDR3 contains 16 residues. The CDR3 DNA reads TGCGCCAGCAGCCAAGATCCTCAGGGAACTAATGAAAAACTGTTTTTT. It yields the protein CASSQDPQGTNEKLFF.

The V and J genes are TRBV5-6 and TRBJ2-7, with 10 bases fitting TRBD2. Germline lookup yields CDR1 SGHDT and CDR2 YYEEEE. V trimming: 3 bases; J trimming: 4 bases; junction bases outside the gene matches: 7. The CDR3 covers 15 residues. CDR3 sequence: CASSWGALAGYEQYF. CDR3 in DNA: TGTGCCAGCAGCTGGGGGGCACTAGCGGGGTACGAGCAGTACTTC.

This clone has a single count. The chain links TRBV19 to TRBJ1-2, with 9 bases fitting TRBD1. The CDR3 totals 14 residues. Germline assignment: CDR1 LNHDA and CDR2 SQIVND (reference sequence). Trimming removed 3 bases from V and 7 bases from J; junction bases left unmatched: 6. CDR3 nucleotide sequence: TGTGCCAGTAGTATTTCCGGGACAGGGTTTGGCTACACCTTC. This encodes CASSISGTGFGYTF.

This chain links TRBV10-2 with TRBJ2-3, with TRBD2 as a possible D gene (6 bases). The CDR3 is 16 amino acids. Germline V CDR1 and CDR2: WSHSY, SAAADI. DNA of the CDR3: TGCGCAGACAAGAGTTGGGGGGAAGTCCGCGCAGATACGCAGTATTTT. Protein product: CADKSWGEVRADTQYF.

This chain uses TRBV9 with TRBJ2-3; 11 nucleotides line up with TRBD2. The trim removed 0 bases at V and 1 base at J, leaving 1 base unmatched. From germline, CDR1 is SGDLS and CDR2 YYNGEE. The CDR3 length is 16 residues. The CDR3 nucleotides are TGTGCCAGCAGCGTAGTACTAGCGGGGGGCACAGATACGCAGTATTTT. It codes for CASSVVLAGGTDTQYF.

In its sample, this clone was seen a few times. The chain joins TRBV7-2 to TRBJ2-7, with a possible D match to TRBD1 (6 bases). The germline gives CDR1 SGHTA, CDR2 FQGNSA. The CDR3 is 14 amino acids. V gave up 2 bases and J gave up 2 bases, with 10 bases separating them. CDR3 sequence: CASSLLTGPYEQYF. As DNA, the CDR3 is TGTGCCAGCAGCTTACTGACAGGCCCCTACGAGCAGTACTTC.

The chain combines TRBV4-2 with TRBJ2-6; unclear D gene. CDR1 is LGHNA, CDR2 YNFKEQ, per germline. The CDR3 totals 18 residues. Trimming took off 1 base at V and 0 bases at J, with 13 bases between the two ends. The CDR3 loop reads CASSQGSAPFSGANVLTF. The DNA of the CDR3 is TGTGCCAGCAGCCAAGGTAGTGCCCCCTTCTCTGGGGCCAACGTCCTGACTTTC.

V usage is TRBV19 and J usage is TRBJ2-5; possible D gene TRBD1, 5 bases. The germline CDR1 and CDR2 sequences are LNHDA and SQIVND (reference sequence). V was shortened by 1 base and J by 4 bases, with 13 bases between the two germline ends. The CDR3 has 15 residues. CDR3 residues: CASSIVGRVGETQYF. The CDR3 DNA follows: TGTGCCAGTAGTATAGTAGGCAGGGTGGGAGAGACCCAGTACTTC.

The DNA for the CDR3 is TGTGCCAGCGAGTTTGGACAGGGGACCTACGAGCAGTACGTC. As protein: CASEFGQGTYEQYV. V gene TRBV6-1 combines with J gene TRBJ2-7, with TRBD1 matching 9 bases. The CDR3 has 14 amino acids. The ends lost 8 bases at V and 2 bases at J; junction bases unmatched: 7. The germline CDR1 and CDR2 sequences are MNHNS and SASEGT.